These T cell receptor beta chains were read from a single sample in a study of neurological immune-mediated disorders. TCRdb reprocessed the 5' RACE reads with MiXCR, giving one entry per CDR3 protein. The sample has 77,000 or so distinct CDR3 sequences, about 9.4% seen once. The sequenced sample consisted of PBMCs. Receptor source: a man aged 45-60 years in good health. Each CDR3 is given with its conserved first and last residue. Each record gives: D gene, clone size, V gene, CDR3 length, J gene, CDR3 DNA, CDR3 protein. A D gene is named only where the DNA matches it firmly. Clone size is shown for a subset of rows, as once, few, many or a class of expanded clone.

TRBD1,many,TRBV7-2,16,TRBJ1-4,TGTGCCAGCAGCCCCTTGGGACAGGCAGGAGGGGAAAAACTGTTTTTT,CASSPLGQAGGEKLFF
TRBD1,many,TRBV20-1,15,TRBJ1-5,TGCAGTGCTAGAGCGACAGGGGGCCGGGGTCAGCCCCAGCATTTT,CSARATGGRGQPQHF
.,many,TRBV12-3/TRBV12-4,16,TRBJ2-6,TGTGCCAGCAGCCCTGACGGACGCTCTGGGGCCAACGTCCTGACTTTC,CASSPDGRSGANVLTF
TRBD1,many,TRBV12-3/TRBV12-4,15,TRBJ1-1,TGTGCCAGCAGCCCCTTTGGGACAGGGGTCACTGAAGCTTTCTTT,CASSPFGTGVTEAFF
TRBD2,many,TRBV4-2,17,TRBJ2-3,TGTGCCAGCAGCCAACGCGGTACTAGCGGAGAGGGGGATACGCAGTATTTT,CASSQRGTSGEGDTQYF
TRBD2,many,TRBV5-1,13,TRBJ2-1,TGCGCCAGCAGCCCCGGGACTAAGAATGAGCAGTTCTTC,CASSPGTKNEQFF
TRBD1,many,TRBV29-1,14,TRBJ2-7,TGCAGCGTTGACGGGACAGCCCCGTACGCAGAGCAGTACTTC,CSVDGTAPYAEQYF
.,many,TRBV20-1,13,TRBJ2-5,TGCAGTGCTAGAGATAAGGTTGGAGAGACCCAGTACTTC,CSARDKVGETQYF
TRBD2,many,TRBV29-1,14,TRBJ2-1,TGCAGCGTATTCCCTAGCGGGGGTACAATTGAGCAGTTCTTC,CSVFPSGGTIEQFF
.,many,TRBV20-1,14,TRBJ2-2,TGCAGTGCGGCGCCTACAGGGCCCACCGGGGAGCTGTTTTTT,CSAAPTGPTGELFF
.,many,TRBV29-1,14,TRBJ2-7,TGCAGCGTCCACAGACAAAAATGGACGCCTGATCTCTACTTC,CSVHRQKWTPDLYF
.,many,TRBV7-9,11,TRBJ2-5,TGTGCCAGCAGCTTAGAAGGGACCCAGTACTTC,CASSLEGTQYF
TRBD2,many,TRBV4-1,14,TRBJ2-7,TGCGCCAGCAGCCAGACTAGCGGCACCTACGAGCAGTACTTC,CASSQTSGTYEQYF
TRBD1,many,TRBV7-8,22,TRBJ2-6,TGTGCCAGCAGCTTACTATTGGGACAGGGCTCTGGCGGGAGTTATGGGGCCAACGTCCTGACTTTC,CASSLLLGQGSGGSYGANVLTF
TRBD1,many,TRBV5-1,18,TRBJ2-5,TGCGCCAGCAGCTCATCCAGGGGGACCGATTCGTACCAAGAGACCCAGTACTTC,CASSSSRGTDSYQETQYF
.,many,TRBV20-1,14,TRBJ2-4,TGCAGTGCCCAGGACCCAAACGCCCAAAACATTCAGTACTTC,CSAQDPNAQNIQYF
TRBD1,many,TRBV24-1,16,TRBJ2-1,TGTGCCACCAGTGAAGGGACAGGGGGTACCTACAATGAGCAGTTCTTC,CATSEGTGGTYNEQFF
.,many,TRBV20-1,14,TRBJ1-5,TGCAGTGCCGTAACACAGGGTAGTTGGCAGCCCCAGCATTTT,CSAVTQGSWQPQHF
TRBD2,many,TRBV7-2,15,TRBJ2-1,TGTGCCAGCAGCTTAGAACTAGCGGGAAACAATGAGCAGTTCTTC,CASSLELAGNNEQFF
.,many,TRBV6-5,17,TRBJ1-6,TGTGCCAGCAGTTACGTGTCAGGGAGCTCCTATAATTCACCCCTCCACTTT,CASSYVSGSSYNSPLHF
TRBD2,many,TRBV20-1,16,TRBJ2-5,TGCAGTGTAAACAAACTAGCGGGCTCACCCCAAGAGACCCAGTACTTC,CSVNKLAGSPQETQYF
.,many,TRBV11-2,13,TRBJ1-2,TGTGCCAGCAGCTTACCCAGGAACTATGGCTACACCTTC,CASSLPRNYGYTF
TRBD1,.,TRBV7-9,15,TRBJ2-5,TGTGCCAGCAGCCCGGACAGGGGGTTTCAAGAGACCCAGTACTTC,CASSPDRGFQETQYF
.,many,TRBV20-1,15,TRBJ2-2,TGCAGTGCTAGACTAGCTATCCAGAACACCGGGGAGCTGTTTTTT,CSARLAIQNTGELFF
.,many,TRBV20-1,12,TRBJ1-1,TGCAGTGCTAAGGCAGGGAACACTGAAGCTTTCTTT,CSAKAGNTEAFF
TRBD2,many,TRBV6-2/TRBV6-3,14,TRBJ2-7,TGTGCCAGCAGGCCAGGGACTAGCGGATACGAGCAGTACTTC,CASRPGTSGYEQYF
TRBD2,many,TRBV20-1,15,TRBJ2-1,TGCAGTGCAAATACTGGGACTAGCCCTTACAATGAGCAGTTCTTC,CSANTGTSPYNEQFF
.,many,TRBV12-3/TRBV12-4,13,TRBJ2-2,TGTGCCAGCAGTTTAGGGAGCACCGGGGAGCTGTTTTTT,CASSLGSTGELFF
.,.,TRBV24-1,15,TRBJ2-1,TGTGCCACCAGTGATAACGCCCAGCCCTACAATGAGCAGTTCTTC,CATSDNAQPYNEQFF
.,.,TRBV20-1,14,TRBJ2-1,TGCAGTGCTAGCCGGGGCAGGGAAGATTATGAGCAGTTCTTC,CSASRGREDYEQFF
TRBD2,many,TRBV5-5,19,TRBJ2-1,TGTGCCAGCAGCTTGAGGACTAGCGGGGGGGTAGGCTCCTACAATGAGCAGTTCTTC,CASSLRTSGGVGSYNEQFF
TRBD2,few,TRBV5-1,17,TRBJ2-3,TGCGCCAGCACCTCCAGGGAGTCTAGCGGGAGTACAGATACGCAGTATTTT,CASTSRESSGSTDTQYF
TRBD2,many,TRBV12-3/TRBV12-4,16,TRBJ2-2,TGTGCCAGCAACCTAGCGGGGGGCCTGAACACCGGGGAGCTGTTTTTT,CASNLAGGLNTGELFF
TRBD2,many,TRBV12-3/TRBV12-4,15,TRBJ2-7,TGTGCCAGCGGCTCGCGGGCGGCGGGGGCCTACGAGCAGTACTTC,CASGSRAAGAYEQYF
TRBD1,many,TRBV4-3,19,TRBJ2-6,TGCGCCAGCAGCCATTCACCGGGACAGGGTTTCTCTGGGGCCAACGTCCTGACTTTC,CASSHSPGQGFSGANVLTF
.,many,TRBV10-2,15,TRBJ2-7,TGCGCCAGCAGTGAGCCGGGGACCAGCTCCTACGAGCAGTACTTC,CASSEPGTSSYEQYF
.,many,TRBV20-1,14,TRBJ1-5,TGCAGTGCTAGCAAGGGCGGGGGCAATCAGCCCCAGCATTTT,CSASKGGGNQPQHF
.,few,TRBV12-3/TRBV12-4,14,TRBJ2-5,TGTGCCAGCAGTCGTGGACTTCTCCAAGAGACCCAGTACTTC,CASSRGLLQETQYF
.,many,TRBV5-1,16,TRBJ2-2,TGCGCCAGCAGTTCGAGGGCTGACATGAACACCGGGGAGCTGTTTTTT,CASSSRADMNTGELFF
.,.,TRBV7-9,13,TRBJ1-2,TGTGCCAGCAGGACTACAGGGAGAGAAGGCTACACCTTC,CASRTTGREGYTF
.,.,TRBV5-1,13,TRBJ1-3,TGCACCAGCAGCGAAGGACAGGGAAACACCATATATTTT,CTSSEGQGNTIYF
.,many,TRBV7-2,13,TRBJ2-7,TGTGCCAGCAGCTTTACAGGGTTTGGCGAGCAGTACTTC,CASSFTGFGEQYF
.,many,TRBV6-1,15,TRBJ2-2,TGTGCCAGCAGCACCCGTAGCGGTTACACCGGGGAGCTGTTTTTT,CASSTRSGYTGELFF
.,.,TRBV20-1,15,TRBJ2-3,TGCAGTGCTAGTGGTCCAGCGCGGGGAACAGATACGCAGTATTTT,CSASGPARGTDTQYF
.,many,TRBV7-2,13,TRBJ2-5,TGTGCCAGCAGCTTTTTTTTCCAAGAGACCCAGTACTTC,CASSFFFQETQYF
.,many,TRBV5-1,15,TRBJ1-3,TGCGCCAGCAGCTTAGGGCAGACCTCTGGAAACACCATATATTTT,CASSLGQTSGNTIYF
.,many,TRBV20-1,10,TRBJ2-2,TGCAGTCAATACGACGGGGAGCTGTTTTTT,CSQYDGELFF
TRBD2,many,TRBV7-9,12,TRBJ2-1,TGTGCCAGCAGCTCCGCTAGCGGTGAGCAGTTCTTC,CASSSASGEQFF
.,many,TRBV7-9,12,TRBJ2-7,TGTGCCAGCAGCGTGGACTCCTACGAGCAGTACTTC,CASSVDSYEQYF
.,many,TRBV14,14,TRBJ1-1,TGTGCCAGCAGCCAGACGACAGGTGGGACTGAAGCTTTCTTT,CASSQTTGGTEAFF
.,many,TRBV5-1,14,TRBJ1-1,TGCGCCAGCACCATCCCGGGCAGGAACACTGAAGCTTTCTTT,CASTIPGRNTEAFF
.,few,TRBV11-2,14,TRBJ2-5,TGTGCCAGCAGCTTAGGGCGGAACCAAGAGACCCAGTACTTC,CASSLGRNQETQYF